This T cell receptor beta chain originates from a study of T cell changes during pregnancy in multiple sclerosis. Germline loops: CDR1 SEHNR, CDR2 FQNEAQ (reference sequence). The CDR3 covers 18 residues. Trimming cost V 2 bases and J 6 bases; bases outside gene matches: 12. Method: immunoSEQ multiplex PCR; TCRdb's copy keeps in-frame clones and lacks some. The sample includes under 70,000 clones, 75% to 95% of them seen just once. The receptor was derived from a female donor in good health, enrolled as a control in a pregnancy study. Sequencing was performed on peripheral blood, taken in the third trimester of pregnancy. The chain joins TRBV7-9 to TRBJ1-5, with 11 nucleotides matching TRBD1. CDR3 nucleotides: TGTGCCAGCAGCTTATCCAAACTCGGACAGGGGGCCGGTCAGCCCCAGCATTTT. This gives the protein CASSLSKLGQGAGQPQHF. Full variable domain (missing parts from reference TRBV7-9 and TRBJ1-5): DTGVSQNPRHKITKRGQNVTFRCDPISEHNRLYWYRQTLGQGPEFLTYFQNEAQLEKSRLLSDRFSAERPKGSFSTLEIQRTEQGDSAMYLCASSLSKLGQGAGQPQHFGDGTRLSIL.